Presented here are 27 T cell receptor beta chains from one specimen sequenced in a study of cytomegalovirus exposure and HLA in healthy donors. PCR involved 60 Vbeta and 13 Jbeta primers. Assay used: immunoSEQ multiplex PCR; TCRdb lists only in-frame clones, some missing. The repertoire holds around 130,000 clones, with 75% to 85% as singletons. Sequencing was done on a sample of PBMCs. The receptors were sampled from a woman younger than 35 in good health and CMV-seropositive.

The chain employs TRBV6-5 and TRBJ1-2, with a weak D call TRBD1 (5 bases). The CDR3 has 15 amino acids. Trimming stripped 5 bases from V and 3 bases from J, with 16 bases between. Germline CDR1 reads MNHEY; CDR2 reads SVGAGI. CDR3 region: CASSRSSQGYYGYTF. CDR3 in DNA: TGTGCCAGCAGTCGGTCTTCGCAGGGATACTATGGCTACACCTTC.

This clone was counted a few times. V is TRBV7-9 and J is TRBJ2-1; tentatively, D is TRBD2 (6 bases). The CDR3 totals 17 residues. Germline V gene data show CDR1 as SEHNR and CDR2 as FQNEAQ (reference sequence). Trimming took off 5 bases at V and 0 bases at J, with 17 bases between the two ends. The CDR3 sequence is CASSPGEASSSYNEQFF. CDR3 sequence (DNA): TGTGCCAGCAGCCCCGGGGAGGCGTCGAGCTCCTACAATGAGCAGTTCTTC.

V and J are TRBV4-1 and TRBJ2-1; TRBD2 matches 10 bases. This CDR3 spans 15 amino acids. Germline lookup yields CDR1 MGHRA and CDR2 YSYEKL. V lost 4 bases to trimming and J lost 1 base; unmatched junction nucleotides: 1. The CDR3 region is CASSRAGGSYNEQFF. As DNA, the CDR3 is TGCGCCAGCAGCCGAGCGGGGGGGTCCTACAATGAGCAGTTCTTC.

The chain carries TRBV5-1 and TRBJ2-1, with 9 bases identical to TRBD2. The CDR3 is made up of 16 amino acids. CDR1 SGHRS and CDR2 YFSETQ come from the germline V gene. V was pared by 0 bases and J by 2 bases, with 3 bases of the junction left unmatched. The CDR3 region is CASSLEGGGAYNEQFF. The CDR3 DNA sequence: TGCGCCAGCAGCTTGGAGGGCGGGGGGGCCTACAATGAGCAGTTCTTC.

The chain recombines TRBV27 with TRBJ2-7; 7 bases agree with TRBD1. Per the germline V gene, CDR1 is MNHEY and CDR2 is SMNVEV (reference sequence). Losses at the gene ends were 6 bases for V and 2 bases for J; bases not matched to a gene: 10. The CDR3 totals 15 residues. In nucleotides, the CDR3 is TGTGCCAGCAGGACCCTGGGGACAGCACCCTACGAGCAGTACTTC. As protein: CASRTLGTAPYEQYF.

V is TRBV10-3 and J is TRBJ2-5; 10 bases match TRBD2. The CDR3 spans 13 residues. Trimming cost V 10 bases and J 2 bases; bases outside gene matches: 4. In germline, CDR1 is ENHRY, CDR2 SYGVKD. CDR3 sequence (DNA): TGTGCCAGTGGACTAGCGGAGCAAGAGACCCAGTACTTC. Its translation is CASGLAEQETQYF.

The sample holds a few counts of this clone. V usage is TRBV25-1 and J usage is TRBJ2-7; possibly TRBD2 for D (6 bases). V lost 7 bases and J lost 0, with 10 bases in between. The CDR3 has 13 residues. Germline lookup yields CDR1 MGHDK and CDR2 SYGVNS. CDR3 residues: CASTGVPSYEQYF. In DNA form, the CDR3 reads TGTGCCAGCACGGGGGTCCCCTCCTACGAGCAGTACTTC.

CDR3 DNA sequence: TGTGCCAGCAGTTCGGGACTAGCGGGGGGAGATACGCAGTATTTT. Its translation is CASSSGLAGGDTQYF. V and J are TRBV6-4 and TRBJ2-3; 15 nucleotides line up with TRBD2. CDR3 size: 15 residues. The J segment lost 5 bases and the V segment lost 5 bases, leaving 2 bases of the junction unmatched. Germline CDR1 is MRHNA and CDR2 is SNTAGT.

V and J are TRBV2 and TRBJ2-7, with D perhaps matching TRBD2 (5 bases). This CDR3 comprises 14 residues. Looked up from germline, CDR1 is SNHLY and CDR2 is FYNNEI. The V end was cut by 2 bases, the J end by 6 bases, with 14 bases between. CDR3 in DNA: TGTGCCAGCAGTGAATTCGGAGAGGCGGGCGAGCAGTACTTC. This translates into CASSEFGEAGEQYF.

V and J are TRBV6-8 and TRBJ2-7, with D tentatively TRBD2 (6 bases). The CDR3 is made up of 12 amino acids. Trimming pared 7 bases from V and 6 bases from J, leaving 13 bases between. CDR1 and CDR2 from the germline V gene are MNHGY and SAAAGT. In DNA form, the CDR3 reads TGTGCCAGCATTCGGGGGAGTGGCGAGCAGTACTTC. This sequence encodes CASIRGSGEQYF.

The chain uses TRBV6-5 and TRBJ1-3, with TRBD1 as a possible D gene (6 bases). CDR1 and CDR2 from the germline V gene are MNHEY and SVGAGI. The V and J ends lost 10 bases and 0 bases respectively, with 10 bases between them. This CDR3 has 13 residues. The CDR3 region is CATRGNSGNTIYF. CDR3 DNA sequence: TGTGCCACAAGGGGGAACTCTGGAAACACCATATATTTT.

The chain is built from TRBV2 and TRBJ2-7; 8 bases match TRBD2. The CDR3 has 14 amino acids. In germline, CDR1 is SNHLY, CDR2 FYNNEI. V dropped 6 bases and J dropped 2; count of bases not matched to a gene: 6. CDR3 in amino acids: CASRESGGPYEQYF. CDR3 DNA sequence: TGTGCCAGCAGGGAAAGCGGGGGCCCCTACGAGCAGTACTTC.

V is TRBV10-3 and J is TRBJ1-2; D remains ambiguous. CDR1 and CDR2 (germline): ENHRY, SYGVKD. The CDR3 totals 12 residues. Trimming pared 4 bases from V and 7 bases from J, leaving 10 bases between. The chain's CDR3 is CAISGEPGGYTF. In nucleotides, the CDR3 is TGTGCCATCAGTGGGGAGCCGGGTGGCTACACCTTC.

This chain links TRBV28 with TRBJ1-2; TRBD1 matches 12 bases. Germline trimming cut 5 bases from V and 4 bases from J; bases unmatched to any gene: 8. Germline-derived CDR1 and CDR2 are MDHEN and SYDVKM. The CDR3 covers 16 residues. This CDR3 reads CASSPLGQGASYGYTF. The CDR3 DNA sequence: TGTGCCAGCAGTCCCCTGGGACAGGGGGCTAGCTATGGCTACACCTTC.

This rearrangement joins TRBV30 to TRBJ2-5; TRBD2 might be the D (5 bases). V gave up 2 bases and J gave up 3 bases, with 7 bases separating them. CDR1 GTSNPN and CDR2 SVGIG come from the germline V gene (reference sequence). There are 12 residues in the CDR3. The CDR3 nucleotides read TGTGCCTGGAGTCGGGAAAAAGAGACCCAGTACTTC. Translation: CAWSREKETQYF.

This chain connects TRBV27 to TRBJ2-1; 14 bases fit TRBD2. The CDR3 length is 17 residues. Germline CDR1 MNHEY, CDR2 SMNVEV (reference sequence). V was pared by 4 bases and J by 1 base, with 3 bases of the junction left unmatched. The CDR3: CASSSGLAGASYNEQFF. The CDR3 bases are TGTGCCAGCAGTTCGGGACTAGCGGGGGCATCCTACAATGAGCAGTTCTTC.

This clone has only one observation. CDR3 sequence: CAWSVQGGTDTQYF. The DNA for the CDR3 is TGTGCCTGGAGTGTACAGGGAGGCACAGATACGCAGTATTTT. The V call is TRBV30, the J call TRBJ2-3, with TRBD1 as a possible D gene (6 bases). CDR1 and CDR2 from the germline V gene are GTSNPN and SVGIG (reference sequence). This CDR3 has 14 amino acids. The V end was cut by 0 bases, the J end by 1 base, with 8 bases between.

V and J are TRBV7-2 and TRBJ2-3; 7 positions match TRBD1. The trim removed 3 bases at V and 5 bases at J, leaving 11 bases unmatched. The V gene's germline CDR1 is SGHTA and CDR2 FQGNSA. This CDR3 comprises 16 residues. CDR3 DNA sequence: TGTGCCAGCAGCTTGAGAAGGGGGCGATTTGGAGATACGCAGTATTTT. It encodes CASSLRRGRFGDTQYF. The full variable domain, its missing parts supplied by reference TRBV7-2 and TRBJ2-3, is GAGVSQSPSNKVTEKGKDVELRCDPISGHTALYWYRQSLGQGLEFLIYFQGNSAPDKSGLPSDRFSAERTGGSVSTLTIQRTQQEDSAVYLCASSLRRGRFGDTQYFGPGTRLTVL.

CDR3 nucleotides: TGTGCCAGCAGTCCAGGGGATTCACCCCTCCACTTT. As protein: CASSPGDSPLHF. The chain combines TRBV6-5 with TRBJ1-6; possibly TRBD1 for D (6 bases). There are 12 residues in the CDR3. Germline V gene data show CDR1 as MNHEY and CDR2 as SVGAGI. V was clipped by 5 bases and J by 8 bases, with 7 bases between them.

This clone occurred once. The V and J genes are TRBV5-5 and TRBJ2-7; D remains ambiguous. Germline CDR1 is SGHKS and CDR2 is YYEKEE (reference sequence). V lost 2 bases, J lost 2 bases, and 11 bases lay in between. The CDR3 length is 14 residues. The CDR3 is CASSFDKWAYEQYF. The CDR3 nucleotides read TGTGCCAGCAGCTTCGACAAGTGGGCCTACGAGCAGTACTTC.

The chain combines TRBV4-1 with TRBJ2-7; D is ambiguous. There are 13 residues in the CDR3. Trimming removed 0 bases from V and 3 bases from J, with 6 bases in between. Per the germline V gene, CDR1 is MGHRA and CDR2 is YSYEKL. This CDR3 is CASSQETDYEQYF. DNA for the CDR3: TGCGCCAGCAGCCAAGAAACAGACTACGAGCAGTACTTC.

The chain combines TRBV27 with TRBJ1-2, with D possibly TRBD1 on 5 matching bases. CDR3 length: 13 residues. Germline values: CDR1 MNHEY, CDR2 SMNVEV (reference sequence). Deletions cut 2 bases from V and 7 bases from J, with 11 bases between. This CDR3 reads CASSLAGDPGYTF. The CDR3 nucleotides are TGTGCCAGCAGTTTAGCGGGGGATCCTGGCTACACCTTC.

The chain recombines TRBV9 with TRBJ1-1; 11 bases are shared with TRBD1. Losses at the gene ends were 3 bases for V and 2 bases for J; bases not matched to a gene: 0. Germline CDR1 is SGDLS and CDR2 is YYNGEE. The CDR3 has 14 amino acids. Here the CDR3 reads CASSGTGGNTEAFF. DNA of the CDR3: TGTGCCAGCAGCGGGACAGGGGGCAACACTGAAGCTTTCTTT.

This clone was seen once. The V and J genes are TRBV28 and TRBJ2-3; 9 bases are shared with TRBD2. The CDR3 runs to 15 residues. V shed 5 bases and J 3 bases; nucleotides not matched to a gene: 6. The germline CDR1 and CDR2 sequences are MDHEN and SYDVKM. DNA for the CDR3: TGTGCCAGCAGTCCGCTAGCGGGGAATACAGATACGCAGTATTTT. Residues: CASSPLAGNTDTQYF.

This clone came up a few times. The CDR3 DNA reads as TGTGCCTGGAGTGCGGGGACAGGGAGCAATCAGCCCCAGCATTTT. Its translation is CAWSAGTGSNQPQHF. The chain carries TRBV30 and TRBJ1-5; 9 bases align to TRBD1. Unmatched junction bases numbered 2, after V lost 1 base and J lost 1 base. The V gene's germline CDR1 is GTSNPN and CDR2 SVGIG (reference sequence). There are 15 residues in the CDR3. Supplemented by reference TRBV30 and TRBJ1-5, the full variable domain reads SQTIHQWPATLVQPVGSPLSLECTVEGTSNPNLYWYRQAAGRGLQLLFYSVGIGQISSEVPQNLSASRPQDRQFILSSKKLLLSDSGFYLCAWSAGTGSNQPQHFGDGTRLSIL.

This chain joins TRBV5-1 and TRBJ2-6; 9 positions agree with TRBD1. CDR1 and CDR2 from the germline V gene are SGHRS and YFSETQ. V lost 8 bases, J lost 2 bases, and 8 bases stayed unmatched. CDR3 length: 16 residues. This CDR3 is CASGDRAKTGANVLTF. The CDR3 nucleotides are TGCGCCAGTGGGGACAGGGCTAAAACTGGGGCCAACGTCCTGACTTTC.

This clone has just one count. The chain couples TRBV7-3 to TRBJ2-7, with 10 nucleotides matching TRBD1. The ends lost 4 bases at V and 1 base at J; junction bases unmatched: 7. The CDR3 spans 16 residues. Germline CDR1 reads SGHTA; CDR2 reads FQGTGA. The CDR3 loop reads CASSSYDRGQSYEQYF. CDR3 nucleotide sequence: TGTGCCAGCAGCTCTTACGACAGGGGGCAATCCTACGAGCAGTACTTC.